These T cell receptor beta chains were read from a single sample in a study of T cell responses to AZD1222 COVID-19 vaccine. Libraries were prepared by immunoSEQ multiplex PCR; TCRdb keeps only in-frame clonotypes and omits some of them. The sample carries about 85,000 clones, around 90% recorded once. Specimen: peripheral blood, collected on day 0 of AZD1222 vaccination. These receptors were collected from an adult in good health. The CDR3 runs from the conserved cysteine through the conserved F or W. D genes are given only for firm matches. Clone size is stated in some rows and not others, as once, few, many or a class when expanded.

len: 15; abundance: -; v_gene: TRBV27; d_gene: TRBD2; j_gene: TRBJ2-7; CDR3aa: CASSLWSGSSYEQYF; CDR3nt: TGTGCCAGCAGTTTATGGAGCGGGAGCTCCTACGAGCAGTACTTC
len: 10; abundance: once; v_gene: TRBV20-1; d_gene: TRBD1; j_gene: TRBJ1-1; CDR3aa: CSANDRVAFF; CDR3nt: TGCAGTGCTAACGACAGGGTGGCTTTCTTT
len: 12; abundance: -; v_gene: TRBV18; d_gene: -; j_gene: TRBJ1-2; CDR3aa: CASSPTDYGYTF; CDR3nt: TGTGCCAGCTCACCGACAGACTATGGCTACACCTTC
len: 15; abundance: few; v_gene: TRBV6-5; d_gene: TRBD1; j_gene: TRBJ1-4; CDR3aa: CASSPSTGGDEKLFF; CDR3nt: TGTGCCAGCAGTCCTTCGACAGGGGGCGATGAAAAACTGTTTTTT
len: 13; abundance: once; v_gene: TRBV29-1; d_gene: TRBD2; j_gene: TRBJ2-5; CDR3aa: CSEGTGGGETQYF; CDR3nt: TGCAGCGAGGGGACGGGAGGAGGAGAGACCCAGTACTTC
len: 14; abundance: -; v_gene: TRBV5-1; d_gene: -; j_gene: TRBJ2-7; CDR3aa: CASSLIGSSGEQYF; CDR3nt: TGCGCCAGCAGCTTGATCGGGAGTTCGGGCGAGCAGTACTTC
len: 15; abundance: -; v_gene: TRBV5-1; d_gene: -; j_gene: TRBJ2-2; CDR3aa: CASSAGSRDTGELFF; CDR3nt: TGCGCCAGCAGCGCTGGGAGTAGGGACACCGGGGAGCTGTTTTTT
len: 15; abundance: once; v_gene: TRBV28; d_gene: -; j_gene: TRBJ1-5; CDR3aa: CASREERNGNQPQHF; CDR3nt: TGTGCCAGCAGAGAGGAGCGCAACGGCAATCAGCCCCAGCATTTT
len: 14; abundance: -; v_gene: TRBV27; d_gene: -; j_gene: TRBJ2-7; CDR3aa: CASSLKGFSYEQYF; CDR3nt: TGTGCCAGCAGTTTGAAGGGATTCTCGTACGAGCAGTACTTC
len: 15; abundance: -; v_gene: TRBV25-1; d_gene: -; j_gene: TRBJ1-1; CDR3aa: CASSPWDTTNTEAFF; CDR3nt: TGTGCCAGCAGTCCCTGGGACACGACGAACACTGAAGCTTTCTTT
len: 16; abundance: -; v_gene: TRBV6-1; d_gene: -; j_gene: TRBJ1-5; CDR3aa: CASSEEVRSENQPQHF; CDR3nt: TGTGCCAGCAGTGAAGAGGTCAGGTCTGAAAATCAGCCCCAGCATTTT
len: 12; abundance: -; v_gene: TRBV28; d_gene: -; j_gene: TRBJ1-1; CDR3aa: CASSLFSQEAFF; CDR3nt: TGTGCCAGCAGTTTATTCTCCCAGGAAGCTTTCTTT
len: 14; abundance: -; v_gene: TRBV28; d_gene: TRBD2; j_gene: TRBJ2-7; CDR3aa: CASSPRTSRYEQYF; CDR3nt: TGTGCCAGCAGTCCCCGGACTAGTAGATACGAGCAGTACTTC
len: 15; abundance: -; v_gene: TRBV15; d_gene: TRBD1; j_gene: TRBJ1-5; CDR3aa: CATSSPGTVFQPQHF; CDR3nt: TGTGCCACCAGCAGTCCCGGGACAGTTTTTCAGCCCCAGCATTTT
len: 17; abundance: -; v_gene: TRBV5-1; d_gene: -; j_gene: TRBJ1-2; CDR3aa: CASSPYPGLDSRHGYTF; CDR3nt: TGCGCCAGCAGCCCTTACCCCGGATTGGACAGTCGGCATGGCTACACCTTC
len: 15; abundance: -; v_gene: TRBV5-1; d_gene: -; j_gene: TRBJ1-4; CDR3aa: CASAVMGATNEKLFF; CDR3nt: TGCGCCAGCGCTGTAATGGGTGCAACTAATGAAAAACTGTTTTTT
len: 16; abundance: -; v_gene: TRBV27; d_gene: TRBD1; j_gene: TRBJ2-3; CDR3aa: CASSSPTSGQGYTQYF; CDR3nt: TGTGCCAGCAGTTCACCGACGAGTGGACAGGGTTATACGCAGTATTTT
len: 16; abundance: -; v_gene: TRBV7-3; d_gene: TRBD1; j_gene: TRBJ2-1; CDR3aa: CASSLVLGTVPNEQFF; CDR3nt: TGTGCCAGCAGCTTAGTTTTAGGGACAGTACCCAATGAGCAGTTCTTC
len: 13; abundance: -; v_gene: TRBV12-3/TRBV12-4; d_gene: -; j_gene: TRBJ1-2; CDR3aa: CASGPGARYGYTF; CDR3nt: TGTGCCAGCGGTCCGGGGGCTCGCTATGGCTACACCTTC
len: 14; abundance: once; v_gene: TRBV29-1; d_gene: TRBD2; j_gene: TRBJ2-3; CDR3aa: CSAGGEPPPGTQYF; CDR3nt: TGCAGCGCGGGGGGGGAACCGCCACCAGGCACGCAGTATTTT
len: 17; abundance: -; v_gene: TRBV27; d_gene: -; j_gene: TRBJ2-7; CDR3aa: CASSTFIREGSAYEQYF; CDR3nt: TGTGCCAGCAGTACCTTTATCCGCGAGGGTTCCGCCTACGAGCAGTACTTC
len: 13; abundance: -; v_gene: TRBV28; d_gene: -; j_gene: TRBJ1-2; CDR3aa: CASSLQGSYGYTF; CDR3nt: TGTGCCAGCAGTCTACAGGGATCCTATGGCTACACCTTC
len: 13; abundance: -; v_gene: TRBV7-3; d_gene: -; j_gene: TRBJ2-2; CDR3aa: CASSRTELSELFF; CDR3nt: TGTGCCAGCAGCAGAACTGAACTTTCGGAGCTGTTTTTT
len: 16; abundance: -; v_gene: TRBV2; d_gene: TRBD1; j_gene: TRBJ1-6; CDR3aa: CASSDPGTGSNSPLHF; CDR3nt: TGTGCCAGCAGTGACCCCGGGACAGGGTCTAATTCACCCCTCCACTTT
len: 17; abundance: -; v_gene: TRBV25-1; d_gene: TRBD1; j_gene: TRBJ1-1; CDR3aa: CASSGGGTAALNTEAFF; CDR3nt: TGTGCCAGCAGTGGCGGGGGGACAGCCGCATTGAACACTGAAGCTTTCTTT
len: 13; abundance: -; v_gene: TRBV6-2/TRBV6-3; d_gene: -; j_gene: TRBJ2-5; CDR3aa: CASSYGSIETQYF; CDR3nt: TGTGCCAGCAGTTACGGGTCCATAGAGACCCAGTACTTC
len: 15; abundance: -; v_gene: TRBV9; d_gene: TRBD1; j_gene: TRBJ2-1; CDR3aa: CASSVSGQTYNEQFF; CDR3nt: TGTGCCAGCAGCGTCTCGGGACAGACCTACAATGAGCAGTTCTTC
len: 16; abundance: -; v_gene: TRBV6-1; d_gene: TRBD1; j_gene: TRBJ2-2; CDR3aa: CASSGRDRGVTGELFF; CDR3nt: TGTGCCAGCAGTGGTCGGGACAGGGGGGTCACCGGGGAGCTGTTTTTT
len: 13; abundance: -; v_gene: TRBV7-8; d_gene: -; j_gene: TRBJ2-3; CDR3aa: CASSRAGTDTQYF; CDR3nt: TGTGCCAGCAGCAGGGCAGGGACAGATACGCAGTATTTT
len: 15; abundance: -; v_gene: TRBV28; d_gene: TRBD2; j_gene: TRBJ2-7; CDR3aa: CASSLWLAGVYEQYF; CDR3nt: TGTGCCAGCAGTTTATGGCTAGCGGGAGTCTACGAGCAGTACTTC
len: 12; abundance: few; v_gene: TRBV29-1; d_gene: -; j_gene: TRBJ2-5; CDR3aa: CSVDERQETQYF; CDR3nt: TGCAGCGTTGATGAGCGCCAAGAGACCCAGTACTTC
len: 12; abundance: -; v_gene: TRBV2; d_gene: -; j_gene: TRBJ2-1; CDR3aa: CASSGGGGEQFF; CDR3nt: TGTGCCAGCAGTGGGGGGGGCGGTGAGCAGTTCTTC
len: 16; abundance: -; v_gene: TRBV5-1; d_gene: -; j_gene: TRBJ1-1; CDR3aa: CASRGGSLQGATEAFF; CDR3nt: TGCGCCAGCAGGGGGGGCTCACTTCAAGGGGCCACTGAAGCTTTCTTT